This T cell receptor (beta chain) was captured by sequencing in a study of human CD8 memory T cell subsets. The study, taken as a whole, reports: Overlapping only minimally, the repertoires of stem-like memory and precursor exhausted T cells were largely separate from each other.

What supplied the PBMC was buffy coats of healthy donors. UMI-labeled 5' RACE was used, and it produced the TCR beta libraries. No DNA is given; TCRdb re-called the 5' RACE reads and lists each CDR3 protein once. The listing records a few thousand distinct CDR3 sequences. For this clonotype: Its antigen is unknown.

CDR1 and CDR2 (germline): MNHEY, SVGEGT. This CDR3 comprises 14 residues. V is TRBV6-2 or TRBV6-3 and J is TRBJ2-7; with no DNA, the TCRdb D assignment of TRBD2 cannot be verified. The origin of this receptor is a human donor in good health. Input material: CD8+ effector memory T cells (TEM) sorted from PBMCs. This sample's subset: effector memory CD8 T cells, CCR7- CD45RO+ CD95+. This CDR3 is CASAVGTSAYEQYF.